The sequence of this TCR beta chain was determined in a study of shared T cell receptors in the human thymus. The CDR3 is 17 residues long. Trimming took off 4 bases at V and 0 bases at J, with 16 bases between the two ends. From germline, CDR1 is PRHDT and CDR2 FYEKMQ (reference sequence). This clone was recorded only once. Using immunoSEQ multiplex PCR, the repertoire was profiled, and TCRdb retains in-frame clones only, with some absent. The sample carries 700,000 or so clones, 80% to 90% recorded once. The sample was also reused in another study, on human thymus T cells.

The chain is built from TRBV13 and TRBJ2-1; TRBD2 is a possible D gene (6 bases). Sequencing was performed on thymocytes. This TCR came from a girl under three years old with a congenital heart defect. The CDR3 coding sequence is TGTGCCAGCAGCTACGCCCCTCGGACTACCTCCTACAATGAGCAGTTCTTC. Its translation: CASSYAPRTTSYNEQFF.